This T cell receptor (beta chain) was found in a study of OX40 agonist ivuxolimab in advanced cancers. As to this clone: Its specificity is not known.

Study-level results: Among the least clonally expanded were partial responders at 0.1-3.0 mg/kg.

This CDR3 comprises 18 residues. Only in-frame clones appear in the TCRdb table, and some are missing; sequencing was by immunoSEQ multiplex PCR. This table holds 100,000 or so clones, 65% to 90% found once. Sequencing used CD4+ or CD8+ T cells sorted from blood, obtained in a trial of the OX40 agonist ivuxolimab. V usage is TRBV21-1 and J usage is TRBJ2-4; the table assigns TRBD1, which was not confirmed against the DNA. TRBV21-1 counts as a pseudogene. The TCR comes from an adult with an advanced solid tumor such as melanoma, head and neck, liver or kidney cancer. The CDR3 here is CASLYRKKPKLAKNIQYF. CDR3 coding DNA: TGTGCCAGCCTCTACAGAAAGAAACCGAAACTAGCCAAAAACATTCAGTACTTC.